The entry that follows covers one TCR beta chain sequence. It lacks a known antigen. Base qualities are not recorded, but no much larger clone differs from it by a single base. The germline V gene encodes CDR1 SNHLY and CDR2 FYNNEI. The CDR3 has 11 amino acids, counting the end cysteine and phenylalanine. The entry retains the CDR3 DNA only, 33 bases that are in frame from base 1. V is shortened by 4 bases, J by 5 bases, and the region joining them spans 6 bases. The CDR3 regions of human TCRbeta chains were analyzed by immunosequencing. The source study handled its data this way. Repertoire TCRs were checked for matches against a reference library of SARS-CoV-2-specific TCRs that had been generated using the MIRA antigen-specificity platform. Breadth meant the fraction of unique TCRs that were SARS-CoV-2-associated, whereas depth meant the fraction of total T cells that were SARS-CoV-2-associated. Using the MIRA data, each spike-specific TCR was assigned both to the spike region to which the TCR was reactive and to a CD4 or CD8 class. Log10-transformed breadth and depth values were compared by one-way ANOVA with Sidak's multiple comparisons tests. TCRdb obtained this table from immuneACCESS and retained in-frame rearrangements with V and J assigned. These tables miss some clones; where compared with another copy, unresolved V genes account for less than half of the shortfall, and the remainder is unexplained. The V and J calls and clone size were taken over from that table, and D and trimming were inferred from the DNA. Present in this sample are approximately 160,000 clones, about 92% of which were seen just once. Approximately 1% of the sample goes to the ten largest clones.

The sample's time point label, in plain terms: baseline before first vaccination. Vaccinee samples came from UK trials COV001 and COV002, including a single-blind randomized controlled phase 2/3 trial of AZD1222 (ChAdOx1 nCoV-19) in healthy adults. Trial participant PBMC samples were collected at day 0 and day 28 after the second dose for TCRbeta chain sequencing. The data are from a study of T cell responses to AZD1222 COVID-19 vaccine (dated by TCRdb to the early 2020s). For the study in its entirety: AZD1222 recipients with second doses at about 4 weeks or about 12 weeks were pooled, because spike-specific TCR depth and breadth did not differ between schedules. A total of 233 trial participants underwent TCR sequencing, of whom approximately 210 received two doses of AZD1222 and about 26 received two doses of the MenACWY control vaccine. Enrollment into the trials was organized by age into subgroups of 18-55, 56-69 and 70-plus years, and those subgroups contained about 160, 30 and 59 TCR-sequenced participants, respectively. Points the paper makes about the study in general: The whole spike protein was spanned by vaccine-associated CD4 TCRs, and dominant responses were seen in regions 160-218 and 743-854. Because no day 14 peak-response samples were available, the repertoires could be characterized only after the peak T cell response. Most participants were white British and females outnumbered males, and the authors suggested that clonal diversity may have been underestimated. Nearly half of unique spike-specific TCRs reportedly recognized epitopes outside regions mutated in the B.1.351 and B.1.1.7 variants. Conclusions about previously exposed vaccinees were limited because only a handful of AZD1222 recipients were SARS-CoV-2 seropositive at baseline. In the small 56-69-year group, the increase in depth fell short of significance, most likely because of low power. After two AZD1222 doses, both the breadth and the depth of spike-specific TCRs were significantly higher than at day 0 and than in MenACWY recipients.

Sequenced here: peripheral blood, sampled on day 0 of AZD1222 vaccination. The chain is assembled from TRBV2 and TRBJ2-7; the D region possibly corresponds to TRBD1 (5 bases align). This TCR was recovered from an adult in good health. The DNA is as follows: TGTGCCAGCAGTGGCAGGGACGAGCAGTACTTC. Its translation reads: CASSGRDEQYF.